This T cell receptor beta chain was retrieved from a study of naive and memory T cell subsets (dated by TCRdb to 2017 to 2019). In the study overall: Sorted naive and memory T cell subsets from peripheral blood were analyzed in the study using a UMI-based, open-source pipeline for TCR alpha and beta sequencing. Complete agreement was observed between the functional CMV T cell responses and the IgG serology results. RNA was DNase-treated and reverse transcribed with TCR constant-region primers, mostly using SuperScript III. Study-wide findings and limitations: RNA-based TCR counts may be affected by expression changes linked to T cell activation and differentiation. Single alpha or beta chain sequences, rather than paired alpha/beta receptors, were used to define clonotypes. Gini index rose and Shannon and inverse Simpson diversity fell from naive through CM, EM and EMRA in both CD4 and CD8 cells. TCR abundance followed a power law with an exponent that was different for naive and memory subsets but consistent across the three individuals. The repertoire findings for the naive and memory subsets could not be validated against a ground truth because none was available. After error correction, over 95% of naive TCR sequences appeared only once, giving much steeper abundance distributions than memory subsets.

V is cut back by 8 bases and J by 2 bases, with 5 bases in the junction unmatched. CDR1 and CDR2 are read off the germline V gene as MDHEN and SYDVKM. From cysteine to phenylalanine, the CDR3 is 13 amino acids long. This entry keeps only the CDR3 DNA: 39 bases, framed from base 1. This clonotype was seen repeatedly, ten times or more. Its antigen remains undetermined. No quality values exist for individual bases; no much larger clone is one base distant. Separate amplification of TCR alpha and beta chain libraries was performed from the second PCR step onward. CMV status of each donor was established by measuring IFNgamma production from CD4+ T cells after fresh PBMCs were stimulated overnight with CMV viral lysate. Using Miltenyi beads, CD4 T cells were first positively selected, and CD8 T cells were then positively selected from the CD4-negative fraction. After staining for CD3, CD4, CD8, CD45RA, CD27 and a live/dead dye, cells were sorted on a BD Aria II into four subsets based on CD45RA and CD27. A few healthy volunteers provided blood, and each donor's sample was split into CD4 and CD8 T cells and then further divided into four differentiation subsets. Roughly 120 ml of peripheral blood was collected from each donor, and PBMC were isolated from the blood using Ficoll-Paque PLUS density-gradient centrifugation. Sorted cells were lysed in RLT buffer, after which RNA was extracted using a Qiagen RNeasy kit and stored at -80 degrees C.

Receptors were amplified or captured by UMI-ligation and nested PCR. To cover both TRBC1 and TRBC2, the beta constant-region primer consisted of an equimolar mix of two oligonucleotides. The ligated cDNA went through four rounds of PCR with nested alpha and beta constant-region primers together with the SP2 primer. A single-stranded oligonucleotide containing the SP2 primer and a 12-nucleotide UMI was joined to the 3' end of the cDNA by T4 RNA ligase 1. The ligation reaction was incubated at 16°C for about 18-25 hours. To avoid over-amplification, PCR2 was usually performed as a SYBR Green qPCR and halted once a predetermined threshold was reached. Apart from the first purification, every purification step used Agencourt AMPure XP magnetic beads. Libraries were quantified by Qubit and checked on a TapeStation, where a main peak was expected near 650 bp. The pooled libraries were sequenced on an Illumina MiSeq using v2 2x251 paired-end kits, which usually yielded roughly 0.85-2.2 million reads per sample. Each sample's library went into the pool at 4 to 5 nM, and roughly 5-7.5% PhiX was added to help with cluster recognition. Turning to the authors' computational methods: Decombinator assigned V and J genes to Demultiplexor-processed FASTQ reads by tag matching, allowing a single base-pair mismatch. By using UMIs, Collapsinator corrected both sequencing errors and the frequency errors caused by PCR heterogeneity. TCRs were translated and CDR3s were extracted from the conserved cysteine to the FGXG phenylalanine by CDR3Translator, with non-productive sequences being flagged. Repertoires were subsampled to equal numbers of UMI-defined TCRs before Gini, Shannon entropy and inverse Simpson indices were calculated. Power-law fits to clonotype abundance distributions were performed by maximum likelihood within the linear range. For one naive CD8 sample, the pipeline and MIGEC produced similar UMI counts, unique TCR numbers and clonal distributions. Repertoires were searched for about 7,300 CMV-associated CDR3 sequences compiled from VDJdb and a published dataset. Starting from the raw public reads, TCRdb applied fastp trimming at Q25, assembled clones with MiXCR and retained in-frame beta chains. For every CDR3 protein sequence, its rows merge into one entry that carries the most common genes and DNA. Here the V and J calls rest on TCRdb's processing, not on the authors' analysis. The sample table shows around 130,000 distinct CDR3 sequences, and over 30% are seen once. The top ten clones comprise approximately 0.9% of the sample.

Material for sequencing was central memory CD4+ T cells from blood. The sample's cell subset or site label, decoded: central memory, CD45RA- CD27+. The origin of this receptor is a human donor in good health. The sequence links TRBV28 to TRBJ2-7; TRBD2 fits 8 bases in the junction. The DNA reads TGTGCCAGCCTGAAGGGACTAGCCTACGAGCAGTACTTC. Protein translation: CASLKGLAYEQYF.